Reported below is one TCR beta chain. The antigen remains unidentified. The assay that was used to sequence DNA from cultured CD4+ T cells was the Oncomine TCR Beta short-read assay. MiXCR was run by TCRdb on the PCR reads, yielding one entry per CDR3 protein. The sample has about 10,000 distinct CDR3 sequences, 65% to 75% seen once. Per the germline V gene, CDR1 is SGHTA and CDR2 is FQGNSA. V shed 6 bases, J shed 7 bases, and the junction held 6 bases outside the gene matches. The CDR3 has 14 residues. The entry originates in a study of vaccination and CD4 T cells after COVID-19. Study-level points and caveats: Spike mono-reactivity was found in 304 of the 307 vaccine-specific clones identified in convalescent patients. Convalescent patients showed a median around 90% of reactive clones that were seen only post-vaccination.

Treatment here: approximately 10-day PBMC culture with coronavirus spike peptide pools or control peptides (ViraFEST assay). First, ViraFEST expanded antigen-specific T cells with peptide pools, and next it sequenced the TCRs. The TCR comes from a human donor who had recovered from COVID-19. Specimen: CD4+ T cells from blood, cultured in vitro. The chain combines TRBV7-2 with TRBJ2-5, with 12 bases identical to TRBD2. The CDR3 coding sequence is TGTGCCAGCAGTCGACTAGCGGGGGCGGGGACCCAGTACTTC. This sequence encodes CASSRLAGAGTQYF.